A single sample is the source of the 18 T cell receptor beta chains below, sequenced in a study of T cells in localized non-small cell lung cancer. Here immunoSEQ multiplex PCR was the method, and the copy in TCRdb shows in-frame clones only, minus some. The table records some 38,000 clones, 85% to 95% of them present only once. The source material was peripheral blood, sampled before any cancer treatment. The receptors were sampled from a female donor of 60 years or more with stage I lung adenocarcinoma.

The chain links TRBV5-5 to TRBJ1-4; TRBD1 aligns across 7 bases. The CDR3 consists of 16 residues. The trim removed 4 bases at V and 0 bases at J, leaving 6 bases unmatched. Germline CDR1 reads SGHKS; CDR2 reads YYEKEE (reference sequence). The CDR3 bases are TGTGCCAGCAGCACCGGACAGGCCTCAACTAATGAAAAACTGTTTTTT. It encodes CASSTGQASTNEKLFF. Full variable domain (rest looked up from reference TRBV5-5 and TRBJ1-4): DAGVTQSPTHLIKTRGQQVTLRCSPISGHKSVSWYQQVLGQGPQFIFQYYEKEERGRGNFPDRFSARQFPNYSSELNVNALLLGDSALYLCASSTGQASTNEKLFFGSGTQLSVL.

The rearrangement joins TRBV19 to TRBJ1-5; 9 nucleotides line up with TRBD1. V shed 7 bases and J 6 bases; nucleotides not matched to a gene: 16. The germline gives CDR1 LNHDA, CDR2 SQIVND (reference sequence). This CDR3 has 17 amino acids. CDR3 sequence reads: CASTAGQGPGAFQPQHF. CDR3 DNA: TGTGCCAGTACCGCGGGACAGGGTCCGGGGGCGTTTCAGCCCCAGCATTTT.

The chain couples TRBV19 to TRBJ1-4; tentatively, D is TRBD1 (5 bases). Per germline, CDR1 LNHDA and CDR2 SQIVND (reference sequence). V lost 11 bases and J 7 bases, leaving 17 bases between the germline ends. The CDR3 is 13 amino acids. CDR3 DNA sequence: TGTGCCTCGGGGCAGGTGGCTACTGAAAAACTGTTTTTT. It encodes CASGQVATEKLFF.

The chain employs TRBV10-3 and TRBJ2-7; 14 positions agree with TRBD2. There are 19 residues in the CDR3. Per germline, CDR1 ENHRY and CDR2 SYGVKD. V shed 8 bases, J shed 2 bases, and the junction held 17 bases outside the gene matches. CDR3 sequence (DNA): TGTGCCATCTCCCCTTTCTTCGGGACTAGCGGGGGTCCAGCCTACGAGCAGTACGTC. This translates into CAISPFFGTSGGPAYEQYV.

The V call is TRBV5-1, the J call TRBJ1-5; the match to TRBD1 covers 7 bases. CDR1 and CDR2 (germline): SGHRS, YFSETQ. CDR3 size: 16 residues. Trimming cost V 0 bases and J 0 bases; bases outside gene matches: 3. CDR3 nucleotide sequence: TGCGCCAGCAGCTTGGGGGACAGAAATAGCAATCAGCCCCAGCATTTT. This translates into CASSLGDRNSNQPQHF.

The chain employs TRBV19 and TRBJ1-3, with D possibly TRBD1 on 5 matching bases. The CDR3 runs to 16 residues. The germline gives CDR1 LNHDA, CDR2 SQIVND (reference sequence). V was clipped by 1 base and J by 0 bases, with 10 bases between them. The DNA of the CDR3 is TGTGCCAGTAGTATAGTCAGGGCCGACTCTGGAAACACCATATATTTT. Encoded protein: CASSIVRADSGNTIYF. The whole variable domain, filled in from reference TRBV19 and TRBJ1-3, reads DGGITQSPKYLFRKEGQNVTLSCEQNLNHDAMYWYRQDPGQGLRLIYYSQIVNDFQKGDIAEGYSVSREKKESFPLTVTSAQKNPTAFYLCASSIVRADSGNTIYFGEGSWLTVV.

The DNA for the CDR3 is TGTGCCAGCAGTGCAAGCCAGGGTGTGCTTGGCACTGAAGCTTTCTTT. This translates into CASSASQGVLGTEAFF. The gene calls are TRBV6-1 and TRBJ1-1; tentative D call: TRBD1 (5 bases). CDR3 length equals 16 residues. Trimming pared 4 bases from V and 4 bases from J, leaving 19 bases between. The germline V gene encodes CDR1 MNHNS and CDR2 SASEGT.

The genes are TRBV5-4 and TRBJ2-1, with D possibly TRBD2 on 5 matching bases. V was trimmed by 4 bases and J by 0 bases, leaving 14 bases between them. Germline CDR1 and CDR2: SGHNT and YYREEE (reference sequence). CDR3 length equals 16 residues. The CDR3 spells CASSPRTGSSYNEQFF. The CDR3 DNA is TGTGCCAGCAGCCCCCGGACTGGGAGCTCCTACAATGAGCAGTTCTTC. The full variable domain, its missing parts supplied by reference TRBV5-4 and TRBJ2-1, is ETGVTQSPTHLIKTRGQQVTLRCSSQSGHNTVSWYQQALGQGPQFIFQYYREEENGRGNFPPRFSGLQFPNYSSELNVNALELDDSALYLCASSPRTGSSYNEQFFGPGTRLTVL.

The V gene is TRBV15, the J gene TRBJ1-1; D might be TRBD1 (6 bases). CDR3 length equals 16 residues. Germline lookup yields CDR1 LNHNV and CDR2 YYDKDF (reference sequence). V was cut by 0 bases and J by 5 bases, with 16 bases left in between. The CDR3 DNA follows: TGTGCCACCAGCAGAGATCGAGGGGGGGTTTCGACTGAAGCTTTCTTT. It encodes CATSRDRGGVSTEAFF.

This rearrangement joins TRBV2 to TRBJ1-5; perhaps TRBD1 as D (6 bases). Per the germline V gene, CDR1 is SNHLY and CDR2 is FYNNEI. V shed 7 bases and J shed 4 bases, with 11 bases lying between them. This CDR3 spans 13 amino acids. The CDR3 loop is CASKIRGNQPQHF. In DNA, the CDR3 is TGTGCCAGCAAGATAAGGGGGAATCAGCCCCAGCATTTT.

V and J are TRBV6-4 and TRBJ1-4; no reliable D call. CDR3 length: 16 residues. CDR1 is MRHNA, CDR2 SNTAGT, per germline. Trimming took off 2 bases at V and 0 bases at J, with 10 bases between the two ends. The DNA for the CDR3 is TGTGCCAGCAGTGACCCGGCGGGTGCAACTAATGAAAAACTGTTTTTT. Its translation: CASSDPAGATNEKLFF.

The chain has TRBV14 and TRBJ2-3, with D hard to call. The CDR3 runs 12 residues. The germline V and J ends were trimmed by 2 bases and 7 bases, with 7 bases remaining between them. Per germline, CDR1 SGHDN and CDR2 FVKESK. The DNA for the CDR3 is TGTGCCAGCAGCCAATCCGGTCATACGCAGTATTTT. This translates into CASSQSGHTQYF.

V usage is TRBV6-4 and J usage is TRBJ2-7, with 7 positions matching TRBD2. The CDR3 totals 17 residues. Germline V gene data show CDR1 as MRHNA and CDR2 as SNTAGT. The J segment lost 1 base and the V segment lost 3 bases, leaving 12 bases of the junction unmatched. The CDR3 region has the DNA TGTGCCAGCAGTGAACAGACAGCCCGGCGGGGGTCCTACGAGCAGTACTTC. Translating gives CASSEQTARRGSYEQYF.

CDR3 nucleotides: TGTGCCAGCAGGTCCAACGGAGGGACAGTCTACGATACGCAGTATTTT. Its protein product is CASRSNGGTVYDTQYF. The V call is TRBV7-3, the J call TRBJ2-3; maybe TRBD1 (7 bases). The CDR3 runs 16 residues. V was trimmed by 6 bases and J by 6 bases, leaving 22 bases between them. The germline CDR1 and CDR2 sequences are SGHTA and FQGTGA.

The CDR3 DNA reads TGTGCCAGCACTCGGGACAGGGGTGGCACCGGGGAGCTGTTTTTT. This gives the protein CASTRDRGGTGELFF. V and J are TRBV2 and TRBJ2-2, with TRBD1 matching over 10 bases. The J segment lost 4 bases and the V segment lost 7 bases, leaving 6 bases of the junction unmatched. Germline V lookup: CDR1 SNHLY, CDR2 FYNNEI. The CDR3 extends over 15 amino acids. Based on the CDR3 plus reference TRBV2 and TRBJ2-2, the full variable domain is EPEVTQTPSHQVTQMGQEVILRCVPISNHLYFYWYRQILGQKVEFLVSFYNNEISEKSEIFDDQFSVERPDGSNFTLKIRSTKLEDSAMYFCASTRDRGGTGELFFGEGSRLTVL.

This clone was observed a single time. The chain links TRBV19 to TRBJ1-1; D not certain. Germline CDR1 reads LNHDA; CDR2 reads SQIVND (reference sequence). The ends were cut back, 7 bases at V and 1 base at J, with 19 bases in the middle. CDR3 length: 16 amino acids. DNA for the CDR3: TGTGCCAGTACTGCCTTCGTTGGGCAGAAGAACACTGAAGCTTTCTTT. It translates to CASTAFVGQKNTEAFF.

CDR3 loop: CAISETQGMDNQPQHF. For the CDR3, the DNA is TGTGCCATCAGTGAGACACAGGGTATGGACAATCAGCCCCAGCATTTT. V usage is TRBV10-3 and J usage is TRBJ1-5, with a weak D call TRBD1 (6 bases). The germline gives CDR1 ENHRY, CDR2 SYGVKD. Trimming left V 2 bases short and J 3 bases short, with 14 bases between. The CDR3 is made up of 16 amino acids.

CDR3 in amino acids: CASSPPGQGASPLHF. The DNA for the CDR3 is TGTGCCAGCAGCCCGCCGGGACAGGGGGCCTCACCCCTCCACTTT. The gene calls are TRBV9 and TRBJ1-6; 12 bases are shared with TRBD1. CDR1 is SGDLS and CDR2 is YYNGEE in the germline V gene. CDR3 length: 15 residues. Germline trimming cut 4 bases from V and 10 bases from J; bases unmatched to any gene: 6.